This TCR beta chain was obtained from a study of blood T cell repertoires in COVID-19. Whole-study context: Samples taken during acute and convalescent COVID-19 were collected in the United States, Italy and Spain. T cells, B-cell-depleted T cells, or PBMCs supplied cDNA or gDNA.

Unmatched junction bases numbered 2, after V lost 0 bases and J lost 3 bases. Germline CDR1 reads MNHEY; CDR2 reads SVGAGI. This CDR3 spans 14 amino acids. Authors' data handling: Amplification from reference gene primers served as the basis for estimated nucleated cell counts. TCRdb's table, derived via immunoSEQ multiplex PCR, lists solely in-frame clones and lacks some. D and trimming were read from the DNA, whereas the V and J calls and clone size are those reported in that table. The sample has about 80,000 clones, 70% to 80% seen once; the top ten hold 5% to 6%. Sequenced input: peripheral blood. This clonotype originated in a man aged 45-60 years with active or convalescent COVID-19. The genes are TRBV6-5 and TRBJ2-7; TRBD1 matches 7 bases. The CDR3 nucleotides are TGTGCCAGCAGTTACTCGACAGGGTACTACGAGCAGTACTTC. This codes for CASSYSTGYYEQYF.